A selection of T cell receptor beta chains follows, all from one sample in a study of PD-1 blockade in classical Hodgkin lymphoma. Only in-frame clones appear in the TCRdb table, and some are missing; sequencing was by immunoSEQ multiplex PCR. The table lists 25,000 to 35,000 clones, 70% to 80% of them singletons. This specimen was peripheral blood mononuclear cells (PBMCs), taken before the fourth cycle of nivolumab. The receptors were gathered from a human donor with classical Hodgkin lymphoma. CDR3s include the opening cysteine and the closing phenylalanine or tryptophan. Each record gives: D gene, clone size, V gene, J gene, CDR3 DNA, CDR3 protein. The D gene is left open where the match is weak. Only part of the rows carry a size: once, few, many, or a class if the clone is expanded.

D gene: NA
clone size: NA
V gene: TRBV9
J gene: TRBJ1-4
CDR3 DNA: TGTGCCAGCAGCGTACGAAGGAAGGTACCAACTAATGAAAAACTGTTTTTT
CDR3 protein: CASSVRRKVPTNEKLFF

D gene: TRBD1
clone size: NA
V gene: TRBV9
J gene: TRBJ1-6
CDR3 DNA: TGTGCCAGCAGCGTAGCGACAGGGACCTATAATTCACCCCTCCACTTT
CDR3 protein: CASSVATGTYNSPLHF

D gene: NA
clone size: NA
V gene: TRBV9
J gene: TRBJ1-1
CDR3 DNA: TGTGCCAGCAGCGTTTTTGCAGGGGAGAACACTGAAGCTTTCTTT
CDR3 protein: CASSVFAGENTEAFF

D gene: NA
clone size: NA
V gene: TRBV7-6
J gene: TRBJ1-1
CDR3 DNA: TGTGCCAGCAGCTTAGGACTTTACACTGAAGCTTTCTTT
CDR3 protein: CASSLGLYTEAFF

D gene: NA
clone size: NA
V gene: TRBV5-1
J gene: TRBJ1-1
CDR3 DNA: TGCGCCAGCAGCAGGTGGGGAACGGGGACTGAAGCTTTCTTT
CDR3 protein: CASSRWGTGTEAFF

D gene: NA
clone size: NA
V gene: TRBV5-4
J gene: TRBJ2-5
CDR3 DNA: TGTGCCAGCAGCTTACTGGGGAGGGAGACCCAGTACTTC
CDR3 protein: CASSLLGRETQYF

D gene: TRBD2
clone size: NA
V gene: TRBV19
J gene: TRBJ2-3
CDR3 DNA: TGTGCCAGTAGTATGACTAGCGGAGACACAGATACGCAGTATTTT
CDR3 protein: CASSMTSGDTDTQYF

D gene: TRBD2
clone size: NA
V gene: TRBV5-1
J gene: TRBJ2-1
CDR3 DNA: TGCGCCAGCAGCTCGAGACTAGCGGGGTCCTACAATGAGCAGTTCTTC
CDR3 protein: CASSSRLAGSYNEQFF

D gene: NA
clone size: NA
V gene: TRBV30
J gene: TRBJ2-5
CDR3 DNA: TGTGCCTGGAGTGTAAGGCGGTACCAAGAGACCCAGTACTTC
CDR3 protein: CAWSVRRYQETQYF

D gene: NA
clone size: NA
V gene: TRBV6-1
J gene: TRBJ2-1
CDR3 DNA: TGTGCCAGCCCCCGGACGGGGTTTCGAAATGAGCAGTTCTTC
CDR3 protein: CASPRTGFRNEQFF

D gene: NA
clone size: once
V gene: TRBV23-1
J gene: TRBJ2-7
CDR3 DNA: TGCGCCAGCAGTCAATCGAAAGTAACCTACGAGCAGTACTTC
CDR3 protein: CASSQSKVTYEQYF

D gene: NA
clone size: NA
V gene: TRBV6-5
J gene: TRBJ2-1
CDR3 DNA: TGTGCCAGCAGTTACCGGGACTGGAGCTCCTACAATGAGCAGTTCTTC
CDR3 protein: CASSYRDWSSYNEQFF

D gene: TRBD1
clone size: NA
V gene: TRBV6-6
J gene: TRBJ2-7
CDR3 DNA: TGTGCCAGCAGTACCGGGACAGGGGACGAGCAGTACTTC
CDR3 protein: CASSTGTGDEQYF

D gene: TRBD1
clone size: NA
V gene: TRBV30
J gene: TRBJ2-7
CDR3 DNA: TGTGCCTACCAAACTTTCGACAGGGGGCACGAGCAGTACTTC
CDR3 protein: CAYQTFDRGHEQYF

D gene: TRBD1
clone size: NA
V gene: TRBV30
J gene: TRBJ2-2
CDR3 DNA: TGTGCCTGGAGCGCCGGGACAGGGAGCACCGGGGAGCTGTTTTTT
CDR3 protein: CAWSAGTGSTGELFF

D gene: NA
clone size: NA
V gene: TRBV9
J gene: TRBJ1-2
CDR3 DNA: TGTGCCAGCAGCGTAGCCCCGGACAGTGGCTACACCTTC
CDR3 protein: CASSVAPDSGYTF

D gene: NA
clone size: few
V gene: TRBV28
J gene: TRBJ2-7
CDR3 DNA: TGTGCCAGCAGTTTTTCACTATCGACCGGGACGCCCTACGAGCAGTACTTC
CDR3 protein: CASSFSLSTGTPYEQYF

D gene: TRBD1
clone size: NA
V gene: TRBV5-1
J gene: TRBJ1-2
CDR3 DNA: TGCGCCAGCAGCTTGGGACAGGGGAGAAATGGCTACACCTTC
CDR3 protein: CASSLGQGRNGYTF

D gene: NA
clone size: NA
V gene: TRBV27
J gene: TRBJ2-1
CDR3 DNA: TGTGCCAGCAGTTTATTTTTTCTGGACGGGTTGAGCTACAATGAGCAGTTCTTC
CDR3 protein: CASSLFFLDGLSYNEQFF

D gene: NA
clone size: NA
V gene: TRBV4-2
J gene: TRBJ2-5
CDR3 DNA: TGTGCCAGCAGCCAAGATCGGCAAGGGGGGGTAGAGACCCAGTACTTC
CDR3 protein: CASSQDRQGGVETQYF

D gene: NA
clone size: NA
V gene: TRBV11-2
J gene: TRBJ2-7
CDR3 DNA: TGTGCCAGCAGCTTAGCTGGGAACCGGCGCGAGCAGTACTTC
CDR3 protein: CASSLAGNRREQYF

D gene: TRBD1
clone size: NA
V gene: TRBV7-9
J gene: TRBJ1-4
CDR3 DNA: TGTGCCAGCAGCCTTCGAAGGACAGGGAAGGGGGAAAAACTGTTTTTT
CDR3 protein: CASSLRRTGKGEKLFF

D gene: NA
clone size: medium-sized
V gene: TRBV18
J gene: TRBJ2-7
CDR3 DNA: TGTGCCAGCTCACCAGAGTCTTACGAGCAGTACTTC
CDR3 protein: CASSPESYEQYF

D gene: TRBD2
clone size: NA
V gene: TRBV7-8
J gene: TRBJ2-7
CDR3 DNA: TGTGCCAGCAGCCCACGAGCGGGGGGAAGCTCCTACGAGCAGTACTTC
CDR3 protein: CASSPRAGGSSYEQYF

D gene: NA
clone size: NA
V gene: TRBV15
J gene: TRBJ1-2
CDR3 DNA: TGTGCCACCAGCAGAGATAGGTCAGGCTATGGCTACACCTTC
CDR3 protein: CATSRDRSGYGYTF

D gene: TRBD1
clone size: NA
V gene: TRBV19
J gene: TRBJ1-4
CDR3 DNA: TGTGCCAGTATAGCGAGGGGGCGCCCTGAAAAACTGTTTTTT
CDR3 protein: CASIARGRPEKLFF

D gene: TRBD1
clone size: NA
V gene: TRBV4-3
J gene: TRBJ1-2
CDR3 DNA: TGCGCCAGCAGCGATGACAGGGGGCTCGGCTACACCTTC
CDR3 protein: CASSDDRGLGYTF

D gene: NA
clone size: NA
V gene: TRBV13
J gene: TRBJ2-5
CDR3 DNA: TGTGCCAGCAGCAGAGGGACTGGTAAAGGGGAGACCCAGTACTTC
CDR3 protein: CASSRGTGKGETQYF

D gene: NA
clone size: NA
V gene: TRBV28
J gene: TRBJ1-1
CDR3 DNA: TGTGCCAGCAGGACTCCCACCGGGGTTCAGGACACTGAAGCTTTCTTT
CDR3 protein: CASRTPTGVQDTEAFF

D gene: NA
clone size: NA
V gene: TRBV7-6
J gene: TRBJ2-3
CDR3 DNA: TGTGCCAGCAGCTTAGGATACACAGATACGCAGTATTTT
CDR3 protein: CASSLGYTDTQYF

D gene: NA
clone size: few
V gene: TRBV9
J gene: TRBJ1-2
CDR3 DNA: TGTGCCAGCAGCCGGGAGGGGGGGCGCGGTGGCTACACCTTC
CDR3 protein: CASSREGGRGGYTF

D gene: NA
clone size: NA
V gene: TRBV7-6
J gene: TRBJ2-1
CDR3 DNA: TGTGCCAGCACAGGGGCCGACAATGAGCAGTTCTTC
CDR3 protein: CASTGADNEQFF

D gene: NA
clone size: NA
V gene: TRBV29-1
J gene: TRBJ2-7
CDR3 DNA: TGCAGCGTTGAACGGGACGCCCCCTACGAGCAGTACTTC
CDR3 protein: CSVERDAPYEQYF

D gene: TRBD2
clone size: NA
V gene: TRBV28
J gene: TRBJ2-1
CDR3 DNA: TGTGCCAGCAGTTTATCCTCATGGGGACTAGCGGAGAACAATGAGCAGTTCTTC
CDR3 protein: CASSLSSWGLAENNEQFF

D gene: NA
clone size: once
V gene: TRBV5-1
J gene: TRBJ1-2
CDR3 DNA: TGCGCCAGCAGCCAAATTGCCTCTGGGGGCTACACCTTC
CDR3 protein: CASSQIASGGYTF

D gene: TRBD1
clone size: NA
V gene: TRBV19
J gene: TRBJ2-7
CDR3 DNA: TGTGCCAGTAGTCAGGACAGGCTGGGCTCCTACGAGCAGTACTTC
CDR3 protein: CASSQDRLGSYEQYF

D gene: NA
clone size: few
V gene: TRBV7-3
J gene: TRBJ1-1
CDR3 DNA: TGTGCCAGCAGCCTCAATACCCAAGAAGCTTTCTTT
CDR3 protein: CASSLNTQEAFF

D gene: NA
clone size: NA
V gene: TRBV29-1
J gene: TRBJ1-1
CDR3 DNA: TGCAGCGTTGAAAGGAATTGGAACACTGAAGCTTTCTTT
CDR3 protein: CSVERNWNTEAFF

D gene: NA
clone size: NA
V gene: TRBV6-5
J gene: TRBJ1-1
CDR3 DNA: TGTGCCAGCAGTTGGACTCACGGGGGTGGCACTGAAGCTTTCTTT
CDR3 protein: CASSWTHGGGTEAFF

D gene: NA
clone size: few
V gene: TRBV18
J gene: TRBJ1-2
CDR3 DNA: TGTGCCAGCTCACCGGCTAGTGAACTGAACTATGGCTACACCTTC
CDR3 protein: CASSPASELNYGYTF

D gene: NA
clone size: NA
V gene: TRBV28
J gene: TRBJ1-1
CDR3 DNA: TGTGCCAGCAGTTTAACTGTTTGGAACACTGAAGCTTTCTTT
CDR3 protein: CASSLTVWNTEAFF

D gene: TRBD2
clone size: NA
V gene: TRBV10-3
J gene: TRBJ2-1
CDR3 DNA: TGTGCCATCAGTGAACTAGCGGGGGGCAATGAGCAGTTCTTC
CDR3 protein: CAISELAGGNEQFF

D gene: TRBD1
clone size: medium-sized
V gene: TRBV28
J gene: TRBJ2-7
CDR3 DNA: TGTGCCAGCAGAACGGGACAGGGAAGCTCCTACGAGCAGTACTTC
CDR3 protein: CASRTGQGSSYEQYF